Listed below are T cell receptor beta chains from one sample, sequenced in a study of blood T cell repertoires in COVID-19. Here immunoSEQ multiplex PCR was the method, and the copy in TCRdb shows in-frame clones only, minus some. Of 220,000 or so clones in the sample, nearly 90% are singletons; the top ten hold more than 13%. The specimen was PBMCs or T cells enriched from blood (not recorded which). The receptors originated from a man under 40 who had been exposed to COVID-19. Each CDR3 is given with its conserved first and last residue. D genes are given only for firm matches. Clone size, where shown, is once, few, many, or a class for clones that have expanded.

TRBJ1-2,NA,NA,TRBV13,CASSTRSRDLNWYGYTF,TGTGCCAGCAGCACCCGAAGTCGGGACTTAAACTGGTATGGCTACACCTTC
TRBJ2-3,NA,TRBD1,TRBV7-7,CASSPDRGSDTQYF,TGTGCCAGCAGCCCTGACAGGGGTTCAGATACGCAGTATTTT
TRBJ2-5,NA,TRBD1,TRBV3-1/TRBV3-2,CASTGRDRGQETQYF,TGTGCCAGCACGGGAAGGGACAGGGGGCAGGAGACCCAGTACTTC
TRBJ1-6,NA,NA,TRBV5-1,CASSTDPSSYNSPLHF,TGCGCCAGTTCGACAGACCCGAGCTCCTATAATTCACCCCTCCACTTT
TRBJ2-5,NA,NA,TRBV5-1,CASSSGGSGETQYF,TGCGCCAGCAGCTCAGGAGGTAGTGGAGAGACCCAGTACTTC
TRBJ2-1,once,NA,TRBV5-1,CASSPGQARGAYNEQFF,TGCGCCAGCAGCCCAGGTCAGGCGCGGGGAGCCTACAATGAGCAGTTCTTC
TRBJ1-1,NA,NA,TRBV4-2,CASSQDTGTAEAFF,TGTGCCAGCAGCCAAGACACCGGGACTGCTGAAGCTTTCTTT
TRBJ2-3,NA,TRBD2,TRBV4-1,CASSQHTGTSGGATDTQYF,TGCGCCAGCAGCCAACACACCGGGACTAGCGGGGGGGCAACAGATACGCAGTATTTT
TRBJ1-2,NA,NA,TRBV6-6,CASSYSNFNGYTF,TGTGCCAGCAGTTACTCGAACTTTAATGGCTACACCTTC
TRBJ2-2,NA,TRBD1,TRBV5-1,CASSPDRASTGELFF,TGCGCCAGCAGCCCCGACAGGGCGTCCACCGGGGAGCTGTTTTTT
TRBJ1-1,few,NA,TRBV11-2,CASSYLKQGKTEAFF,TGTGCCAGCAGCTACCTAAAACAGGGAAAGACTGAAGCTTTCTTT
TRBJ2-1,NA,NA,TRBV30,CAWSGTRIYNEQFF,TGTGCCTGGAGCGGGACAAGAATCTACAATGAGCAGTTCTTC